Listed here is a single T cell receptor beta chain. The antigen this receptor binds is unknown. No base-level quality is on record; no much larger clone is a single base apart. This specimen includes other DNA sequences encoding the same CDR3. Healthy HIV-negative adults with no recently reported acute infections or vaccinations were included as donors. All donors were Caucasian adults living in Nashville, Tennessee, USA. CD4+ T cells were enriched through magnetic negative selection, after which naive cells were positively selected on CD45RA and the remaining negative fraction served as the memory subset. Blood was obtained by leukapheresis, after which PBMCs were separated by Ficoll-Histopaque density gradient centrifugation and cryopreserved in liquid nitrogen vapor phase. Analytical flow cytometry was used to check the purity and quantity of each magnetically sorted T cell population. Each sorted fraction had its genomic DNA isolated and then quantified by UV absorbance on a Nanodrop 2000c.

Using the deep immunoSEQ assay, TCR CDR3 regions were amplified from genomic DNA by multiplex PCR. Extracted genomic DNA from each cell subset was distributed evenly across all wells of several immunoSEQ 96-well plates, and each plate was treated as a replicate. For sorted subsets, around 200 ng genomic DNA, equal to about 30,000 T cell genomes, was loaded into each replicate PCR. Purified libraries were quantified with a Qubit 3.0 fluorometer, sized on a Bioanalyzer 2100, and re-quantified with the KAPA Library Quantification kit. Each immunoSEQ 96-well plate was sequenced on its own single-read 150-cycle Illumina NextSeq 550 flow cell. The published analysis was carried out like this. Because the immunoSEQ output held only junctional sequences and lacked quality scores, the filtering could not match the filtering applied to full-length reads. Sequences were annotated with PyIR, a Python wrapper for IgBLAST v1.9, using IMGT germline references to assign V/J genes and CDR3. Reads were filtered out if the reads had weak V/J assignments (E-value above 1e-6), no CDR3, stop codons, out-of-frame junctions, or ambiguous translated residues. V3J clonotypes were defined as sequences sharing the same inferred V gene, J gene, and CDR3 amino acid sequence. Percentage overlap between repertoires was computed as shared unique clonotypes divided by the size of the smaller repertoire. RTK rarefaction, the Chao1 estimator, and Recon v2.1 estimates of unobserved clonotypes were used to assess repertoire richness. For all TCRbeta clonotypes obtained by the gDNA method from a few donors, generation probabilities were computed with OLGA. TCRdb's version of the immuneACCESS table is confined to in-frame rearrangements and falls short of the full clone set. An unresolved V gene accounts for under half of the shortfall where checked; the remainder is of unknown origin. V and J calls and clone size are given by that table; D and trimming were obtained from the DNA. A total of roughly 2,300,000 clones appear in this sample, less than 95% of them only once. More than 0.35% of the sample goes to the ten largest clones.

This specimen belongs to a study of shared clonotypes between healthy human individuals (dated by TCRdb to the early 2020s). For the wider study: The cohort comprised a couple of women and three men aged 18 to 49 years. Between about 0.8 and 9.5 billion PBMCs per donor were obtained by leukapheresis. To increase sequencing depth and limit assay-specific biases, TCR repertoire library preparation and sequencing were carried out by different laboratories using diverse techniques. Per donor, three plates each were used for CD4 naive and CD4 memory, two for CD8 naive, and one for CD8 memory. The study deeply sequenced blood TCR repertoires of roughly five healthy adults to estimate repertoire size and the extent of clonotype sharing between individuals. What the authors observed across the whole study: Based on pairwise subsampling, the degree of clonotype sharing among donors was expected to be affected by sequencing depth. Larger estimated clonotype richness was generally found for naive subsets than for memory subsets. Compared with non-shared clonotypes, clonotypes shared by all four sorted-subset donors had higher generation probabilities. Rarefaction of sorted-subset datasets indicated incomplete sequencing despite the large sequencing depth. Sharing across four donors was observed for about 4.8% of naive CD4, over 3% of naive CD8, over 2% of memory CD4, and about 0.4% of memory CD8 clonotypes. Sampling was restricted to blood, and TCR repertoires in tissues likely differ from the TCR repertoires found in blood. Because the study included only a small number of donors, the genetic and exposure-history diversity represented was limited.

The CDR3 runs 12 residues from the cysteine to the phenylalanine. Just CDR3 DNA is preserved here, 36 bases in frame from base 1. V is cut by 3 bases and J by 6 bases, and the space between the germline ends is 7 bases. CDR1 and CDR2 are drawn from the germline V gene: SGHTA, FQGTGA. The rearrangement combines TRBV7-3 with TRBJ2-3, with a weak D call of TRBD2 (5 bases match). The source is a young man in good health. Some clones in this sample may be carry-over from other donors' samples. Sequencing used naive CD4+ T cells from PBMCs. The label giving this sample's cell subset or site can be read as: CD45RA+ positively selected. The nucleotide sequence reads TGTGCCAGCAGCTTCCGGGGTGATACGCAGTATTTT. Protein translation: CASSFRGDTQYF.